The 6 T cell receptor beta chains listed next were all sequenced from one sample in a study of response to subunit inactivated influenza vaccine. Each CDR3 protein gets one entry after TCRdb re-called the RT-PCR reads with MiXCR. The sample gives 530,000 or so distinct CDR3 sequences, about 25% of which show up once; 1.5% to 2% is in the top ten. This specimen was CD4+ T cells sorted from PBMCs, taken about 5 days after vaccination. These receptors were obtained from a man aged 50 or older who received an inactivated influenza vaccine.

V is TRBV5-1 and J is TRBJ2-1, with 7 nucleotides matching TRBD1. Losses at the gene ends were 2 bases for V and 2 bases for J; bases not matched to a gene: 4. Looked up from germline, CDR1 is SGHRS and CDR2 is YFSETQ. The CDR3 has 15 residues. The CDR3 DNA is TGCGCCAGCAGCTTACAGGGGTGGGCCTACAATGAGCAGTTCTTC. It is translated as CASSLQGWAYNEQFF.

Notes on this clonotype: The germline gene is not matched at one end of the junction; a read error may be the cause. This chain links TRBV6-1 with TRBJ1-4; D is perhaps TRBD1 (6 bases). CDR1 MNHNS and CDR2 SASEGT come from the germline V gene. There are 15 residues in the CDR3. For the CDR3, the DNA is TGTGCCAGCACTGAAGCCGGACAGTATAATGAAAAACTGTTTTTT. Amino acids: CASTEAGQYNEKLFF.

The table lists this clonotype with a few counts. CDR3 sequence reads: CATSDLTKYNEQFF. CDR3 bases: TGTGCCACCAGTGATTTGACAAAGTACAATGAGCAGTTCTTC. The chain carries TRBV24-1 and TRBJ2-1; D gene unclear. The CDR3 spans 14 residues. Trimming pared 0 bases from V and 4 bases from J, leaving 6 bases between. From germline, CDR1 is KGHDR and CDR2 SFDVKD.

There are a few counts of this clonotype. Here the CDR3 reads CSAMPVRGTAGEQYF. DNA of the CDR3: TGCAGTGCTATGCCTGTTCGCGGGACGGCGGGCGAGCAGTACTTC. This rearrangement joins TRBV20-1 to TRBJ2-7; possibly TRBD2 for D (6 bases). Trimming removed 4 bases from V and 6 bases from J, with 22 bases in between. This CDR3 region has 15 residues. Germline CDR1 and CDR2: DFQATT and SNEGSKA (reference sequence).

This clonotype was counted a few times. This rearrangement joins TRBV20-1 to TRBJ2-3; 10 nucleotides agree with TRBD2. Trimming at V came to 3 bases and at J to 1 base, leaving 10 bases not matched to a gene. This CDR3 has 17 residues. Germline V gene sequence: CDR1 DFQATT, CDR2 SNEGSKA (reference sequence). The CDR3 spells CSASPPAGGHGTDTQYF. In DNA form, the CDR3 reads TGCAGTGCTAGCCCCCCAGCGGGAGGGCACGGCACAGATACGCAGTATTTT.

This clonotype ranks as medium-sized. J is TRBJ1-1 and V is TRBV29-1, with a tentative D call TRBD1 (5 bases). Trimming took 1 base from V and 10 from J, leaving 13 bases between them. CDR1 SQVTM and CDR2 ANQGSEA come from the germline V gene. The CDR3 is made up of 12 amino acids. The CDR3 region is CSVEGPGGGAFF. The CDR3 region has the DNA TGCAGCGTTGAAGGACCGGGGGGGGGAGCTTTCTTT.